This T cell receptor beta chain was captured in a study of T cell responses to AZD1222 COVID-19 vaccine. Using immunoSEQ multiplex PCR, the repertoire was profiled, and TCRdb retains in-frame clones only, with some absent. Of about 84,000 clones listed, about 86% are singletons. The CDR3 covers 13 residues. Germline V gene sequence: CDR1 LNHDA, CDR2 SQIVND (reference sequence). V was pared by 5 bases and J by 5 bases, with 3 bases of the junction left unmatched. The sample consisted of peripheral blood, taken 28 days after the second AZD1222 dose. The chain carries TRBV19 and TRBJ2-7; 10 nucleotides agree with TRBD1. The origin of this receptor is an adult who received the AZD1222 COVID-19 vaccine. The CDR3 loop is CASSGQGGDEQYF. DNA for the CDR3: TGTGCCAGTAGTGGACAGGGGGGGGACGAGCAGTACTTC.